The 5 T cell receptor beta chains below were found in one sample sequenced in a study of regulatory T cells in long-lasting Graves disease. With iRepertoire HTBI primers and Arm-PCR of CDR3 regions, TCR beta libraries were built. TCRdb analysed the multiplex PCR reads with MiXCR anew, one entry per CDR3 protein. The table shows about 430,000 distinct CDR3 sequences, with 15% occurring only once. Time point of the sample: newly diagnosed GD, antithyroid drugs for less than 3 months. Making the TCR library involved RNA that had been extracted from PBMCs. Another study also made use of these data, one on T cells in Graves' hyperthyroidism and ophthalmopathy.

The material was peripheral blood mononuclear cells (PBMCs), obtained at new diagnosis, from a patient treated with antithyroid drugs. The source is a woman in her forties with Graves disease.

This clonotype has a count of ten or more. The chain links TRBV11-1 to TRBJ2-2, with 9 bases matching TRBD1. The germline CDR1 and CDR2 sequences are SGHAT and FQDESV (reference sequence). V was clipped by 7 bases and J by 4 bases; unmatched bases: 10. This CDR3 is built from 16 residues. As DNA, the CDR3 is TGTGCCAGCACGCGCAACAGGGGGCTTAGCACCGGGGAGCTGTTTTTT. Protein sequence: CASTRNRGLSTGELFF.

This clonotype occurred a few times. The CDR3, as DNA: TGTGCCAGCACCTACACCGGGAGTCAGCCCCAGCATTTT. Its translation: CASTYTGSQPQHF. The chain has TRBV2 and TRBJ1-5; the D is unclear. The CDR3 runs to 13 residues. Germline V lookup: CDR1 SNHLY, CDR2 FYNNEI. Trimming took 7 bases from V and 6 from J, leaving 13 bases between them.

This clonotype has only a few counts. V and J are TRBV5-1 and TRBJ2-1; TRBD1 is a possible D gene (6 bases). The CDR3 sequence is 17 residues long. The germline V and J ends were trimmed by 4 bases and 4 bases, with 21 bases remaining between them. Germline CDR1 SGHRS, CDR2 YFSETQ. This CDR3 is CASSPYQGHTTYNEQFF. In nucleotides, the CDR3 is TGCGCCAGCAGCCCCTATCAGGGGCACACAACTTACAATGAGCAGTTCTTC.

The chain is built from TRBV30 and TRBJ2-7, with D possibly TRBD2 on 6 matching bases. This CDR3 has 17 amino acids. Looked up from germline, CDR1 is GTSNPN and CDR2 is SVGIG (reference sequence). The V end was cut by 1 base, the J end by 4 bases, with 23 bases between. CDR3 nucleotide sequence: TGTGCCTGGAGTGCTGGGGGGACGGGACTGAGTGTTTACGAGCAGTACTTC. Its translation: CAWSAGGTGLSVYEQYF.

In its sample, this clonotype was seen many times. The chain joins TRBV24-1 to TRBJ1-1; 9 nucleotides agree with TRBD1. J lost 3 bases, V lost 2 bases, and 3 bases had no gene match. The germline CDR1 and CDR2 sequences are KGHDR and SFDVKD. The CDR3 extends over 15 amino acids. DNA of the CDR3: TGTGCCACCAGTGATTCCCGACAGGGGGACACTGAAGCTTTCTTT. Residues: CATSDSRQGDTEAFF.